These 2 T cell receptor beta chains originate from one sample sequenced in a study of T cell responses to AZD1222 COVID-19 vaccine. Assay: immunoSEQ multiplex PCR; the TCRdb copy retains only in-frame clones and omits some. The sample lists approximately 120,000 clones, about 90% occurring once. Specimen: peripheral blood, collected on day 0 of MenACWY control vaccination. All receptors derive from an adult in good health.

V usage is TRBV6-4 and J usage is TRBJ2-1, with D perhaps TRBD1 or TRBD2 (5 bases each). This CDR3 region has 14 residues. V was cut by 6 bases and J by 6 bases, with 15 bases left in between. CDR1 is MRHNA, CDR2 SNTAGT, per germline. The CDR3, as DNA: TGTGCCAGCAGCAAGGGACGCCTGAGCAATGAGCAGTTCTTC. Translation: CASSKGRLSNEQFF.

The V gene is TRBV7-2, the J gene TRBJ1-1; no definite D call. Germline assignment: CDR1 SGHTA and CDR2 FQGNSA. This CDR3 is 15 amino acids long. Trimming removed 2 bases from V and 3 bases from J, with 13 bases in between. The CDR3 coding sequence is TGTGCCAGCAGCTTACAGGCCACCGCGTACACTGAAGCTTTCTTT. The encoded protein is CASSLQATAYTEAFF.